This T cell receptor (beta chain) comes out of a study of blood T cell repertoires in COVID-19. Overall study context: Some COVID-19 samples were acute and others convalescent; all came from the United States, Italy and Spain.

TCRdb's table, derived via immunoSEQ multiplex PCR, lists solely in-frame clones and lacks some. The sample lists under 400,000 clones; 80% to 90% were seen once. Patients from Seattle were sampled longitudinally, starting during active infection. V lost 3 bases and J lost 6, with 15 bases in between. There are 14 residues in the CDR3. CDR1 and CDR2 (germline): SNHLY, FYNNEI. The receptor was isolated from a woman in her thirties with COVID-19, enrolled during active disease. The J gene is TRBJ2-7, the V gene TRBV2; D is possibly TRBD1 (6 bases). Input material: peripheral blood. CDR3 sequence: CASSDPQGSTEQYF. The DNA of the CDR3 is TGTGCCAGCAGTGATCCCCAGGGGTCCACCGAGCAGTACTTC.